Listed here are 24 T cell receptor beta chains from one sample, sequenced in a study of CXCR3-negative and CXCR3-positive naive CD8 T cells. Findings and limits, study-wide: TRB CDR3 hydrophobicity was greater in CXCR3-positive naive cells than in CXCR3-negative naive cells.

No cognate antigen is known for these TCRs. The libraries of TRB cDNA were prepared using 5' RACE with UMI labels. After re-calling the 5' RACE reads, TCRdb lists one entry per CDR3 protein, DNA absent. The repertoire table contains 55,000 to 70,000 distinct CDR3 sequences. Specimen: naive CXCR3+ CD8+ T cells from blood. Subset specified: CD45RO-CCR7+CD27+CD95- naive CD8+ T cells expressing CXCR3 (TNR3+). Receptors were obtained from a human donor in good health. Some clones in this sample may be carry-over from other donors' samples.

This chain joins TRBV12-3 or TRBV12-4 and TRBJ1-3. The CDR3 contains 15 residues. CDR3 protein: CASSLLGNSGNTIYF.

The V call is TRBV29-1, the J call TRBJ2-1; checking the TCRdb D call of TRBD2 is not possible without DNA. Germline CDR1 and CDR2: SQVTM and ANQGSEA. The CDR3 runs to 14 residues. The CDR3 is CSVDGGPSYNEQFF.

This chain uses TRBV27 with TRBJ1-2; TCRdb selects TRBD1, and the lack of DNA leaves this call unchecked. The germline V gene encodes CDR1 MNHEY and CDR2 SMNVEV (reference sequence). CDR3 size: 15 residues. The CDR3 loop is CASSLNPGGGYGYTF.

The V call is TRBV28, the J call TRBJ2-2; TCRdb's D call of TRBD1 is untestable without DNA. CDR1 is MDHEN and CDR2 is SYDVKM in the germline V gene. The CDR3 covers 17 residues. The CDR3 region is CASSLERGAWNTGELFF.

The rearrangement joins TRBV9 to TRBJ2-3. The V gene's germline CDR1 is SGDLS and CDR2 YYNGEE. The CDR3 runs 13 residues. The CDR3 loop is CASSRTSADTQYF.

The gene calls are TRBV7-7 and TRBJ2-1; TCRdb indicates TRBD2, and absent DNA this call remains unverified. There are 15 residues in the CDR3. Germline assignment: CDR1 SSHAT and CDR2 FNYEAQ (reference sequence). The CDR3 loop is CASSPPGLAYNEQFF.

V is TRBV6-2 or TRBV6-3 and J is TRBJ2-7; the D gene TCRdb calls, TRBD1, cannot be checked with no DNA. The CDR3 consists of 14 residues. CDR1 is MNHEY, CDR2 SVGEGT, per germline. This CDR3 reads CASSDPGRIYEQYF.

The rearrangement links TRBV9 to TRBJ1-1. Germline V CDR1 and CDR2: SGDLS, YYNGEE. CDR3 length: 14 amino acids. This CDR3 reads CASSVVGLDTEAFF.

The chain is built from TRBV14 and TRBJ2-1; TCRdb names TRBD1, which stays unverified in the absence of DNA. Germline CDR1 SGHDN, CDR2 FVKESK. The length of the CDR3 is 13 residues. The CDR3: CASSQDWGNEQFF.

The chain is built from TRBV5-1 and TRBJ2-5; as DNA is missing, the TRBD1 call by TCRdb cannot be tested. This CDR3 region has 16 residues. The germline V gene encodes CDR1 SGHRS and CDR2 YFSETQ. The CDR3 sequence is CASSDPPRTGQETQYF.

The chain uses TRBV4-3 and TRBJ2-6. Germline V gives CDR1 LGHNA, CDR2 YSLEER. The length of the CDR3 is 16 residues. The CDR3 sequence: CASSQDKFSGANVLTF.

The rearrangement links TRBV7-9 to TRBJ2-7. The germline CDR1 and CDR2 sequences are SEHNR and FQNEAQ (reference sequence). This CDR3 comprises 11 residues. The chain's CDR3 is CASSWSYEQYF.

V gene TRBV29-1 combines with J gene TRBJ1-3; as DNA is missing, the TRBD1 call by TCRdb cannot be tested. CDR3 length: 16 amino acids. Per the germline V gene, CDR1 is SQVTM and CDR2 is ANQGSEA. The chain's CDR3 is CSGAAGTGGSGNTIYF.

The rearrangement joins TRBV20-1 to TRBJ2-7; TCRdb indicates TRBD1, and absent DNA this call remains unverified. This CDR3 contains 13 residues. Germline V CDR1 and CDR2: DFQATT, SNEGSKA (reference sequence). The CDR3 reads CSVHRDREYEQYF.

V is TRBV29-1 and J is TRBJ1-2. Germline CDR1 and CDR2: SQVTM and ANQGSEA. This CDR3 comprises 13 residues. CDR3: CSVELAGLYGYTF.

This chain links TRBV20-1 with TRBJ1-2; TCRdb outputs TRBD1, but without DNA this stays unchecked. The CDR3 is 15 residues long. Germline CDR1 reads DFQATT; CDR2 reads SNEGSKA (reference sequence). The CDR3 loop is CSALPKTGGGYGYTF.

The chain combines TRBV21-1 with TRBJ2-7. TRBV21-1 is shown as a pseudogene. This CDR3 is built from 12 residues. This chain's CDR3 is CASSNPNYEQYF.

This chain's CDR3 is CASSTPKTDLRYNEQFF. The rearrangement uses TRBV27 and TRBJ2-1; TCRdb reports TRBD1, a call that lacks DNA to check it against. Germline CDR1 is MNHEY and CDR2 is SMNVEV (reference sequence). The CDR3 runs 17 residues.

CDR3 residues: CASSRPSSYNEQFF. The chain uses TRBV14 and TRBJ2-1. Germline values: CDR1 SGHDN, CDR2 FVKESK. The CDR3 runs to 14 residues.

The genes are TRBV27 and TRBJ2-7; TCRdb lists TRBD1, though no DNA is available to test this call. Germline loops: CDR1 MNHEY, CDR2 SMNVEV (reference sequence). The CDR3 contains 15 residues. The CDR3 sequence: CASSSSGGSSYEQYF.

The chain recombines TRBV5-1 with TRBJ1-2. This CDR3 has 14 amino acids. Germline assignment: CDR1 SGHRS and CDR2 YFSETQ. CDR3 in amino acids: CASRLFGSLEGYTF.

The rearrangement links TRBV5-1 to TRBJ2-7; TCRdb selects TRBD2, and the lack of DNA leaves this call unchecked. The CDR3 is 13 amino acids. CDR1 and CDR2 from the germline V gene are SGHRS and YFSETQ. CDR3 region: CASSSHGSYEQYF.

V and J are TRBV14 and TRBJ2-3; checking the TCRdb D call of TRBD2 is not possible without DNA. The germline V gene has CDR1 SGHDN and CDR2 FVKESK. The CDR3 length is 15 residues. The CDR3 is CASSQEGGASDTQYF.

The chain employs TRBV28 and TRBJ2-7; TCRdb designates TRBD1, a call that cannot be tested without DNA. CDR3 length equals 18 residues. From germline, CDR1 is MDHEN and CDR2 SYDVKM. The CDR3 loop is CASAPPPGQDQFSYEQYF. Complete variable domain (other parts from reference TRBV28 and TRBJ2-7): DVKVTQSSRYLVKRTGEKVFLECVQDMDHENMFWYRQDPGLGLRLIYFSYDVKMKEKGDIPEGYSVSREKKERFSLILESASTNQTSMYLCASAPPPGQDQFSYEQYFGPGTRLTVT.